The text below deals with one T cell receptor (beta chain). Its target is not known. The PCR made use of 60 Vbeta and 13 Jbeta primers. The data were produced by immunoSEQ multiplex PCR, yet TCRdb's version contains in-frame clones alone and is incomplete. The sample has roughly 100,000 clones, 60% to 85% seen once. Germline assignment: CDR1 SEHNR and CDR2 FQNEAQ (reference sequence). V trimming: 8 bases; J trimming: 5 bases; junction bases outside the gene matches: 13. There are 16 residues in the CDR3. This record belongs to a study of cytomegalovirus exposure and HLA in healthy donors. Points from the study as a whole: The authors listed 150 or so TCR beta chains as cytomegalovirus-associated. An assumption of roughly uniform sequencing depth across donors underlay the presence/absence analyses. In a later analysis, the majority of CMV-associated beta chains seemingly showed HLA restriction.

The TCR comes from a woman aged 18-29 years in good health and CMV-seropositive. Material for sequencing was PBMCs. The J gene is TRBJ1-5, the V gene TRBV7-9; 9 bases agree with TRBD1. CDR3 loop: CASLKDRDRVDQPQHF. The CDR3 DNA reads TGTGCCAGCCTAAAAGACCGGGACAGGGTAGATCAGCCCCAGCATTTT.